These T cell receptor beta chains were read from a single sample in a study of blood T cell repertoires in COVID-19. Here immunoSEQ multiplex PCR was the method, and the copy in TCRdb shows in-frame clones only, minus some. This table has about 180,000 clones, 80% to 90% appearing once. Sequencing was performed on peripheral blood. These TCRs come from a man between 45 and 60 years old with active or convalescent COVID-19. The CDR3 runs from the conserved cysteine through the conserved F or W. The D gene is left open where the match is weak. For some rows the clone size is stated as once, few or many, or as a class when expanded; others skip it.

size,length,D,J,V,DNA,CDR3
NA,14,TRBD1,TRBJ1-1,TRBV18,TGTGCCAGCTCACAGACGACAGGGTTCACTGAAGCTTTCTTT,CASSQTTGFTEAFF
NA,14,NA,TRBJ1-4,TRBV7-2,TGTGCCAGCAGCTCTCCCGTCCCTAATGAAAAACTGTTTTTT,CASSSPVPNEKLFF
NA,13,NA,TRBJ2-2,TRBV28,TGTGCCAGCAATCCGGCCGCGGGCGGGGAGCTGTTTTTT,CASNPAAGGELFF
few,15,TRBD1,TRBJ1-6,TRBV28,TGTGCCAGCAGGGAAACAGGGGGCAATAATTCACCCCTCCACTTT,CASRETGGNNSPLHF
NA,15,TRBD1,TRBJ2-1,TRBV28,TGTGCCAGCAGTTCACACCGGGATTACAGGGGAATGGAAGTCTTC,CASSSHRDYRGMEVF
NA,14,NA,TRBJ2-3,TRBV3-1/TRBV3-2,TGTGCCAGCAGCCAAGGGCCTAGCACAGATACGCAGTATTTT,CASSQGPSTDTQYF
NA,12,NA,TRBJ2-7,TRBV28,TGTGCCAGCAGTTTCGGGGCCTACGAGCAGTACTTC,CASSFGAYEQYF
few,13,NA,TRBJ1-5,TRBV3-1/TRBV3-2,TGTGCCAGCAGCCACCAGGGTTATCAGCCCCAGCATTTT,CASSHQGYQPQHF
NA,16,TRBD1,TRBJ2-5,TRBV3-1/TRBV3-2,TGTGCCAGCAGCCAAGAGGGGGACAGGGGGCACGAGACCCAGTACTTC,CASSQEGDRGHETQYF
NA,15,TRBD1,TRBJ1-5,TRBV18,TGTGCCAGCTCACCAACAGGGGTTAGCAATCAGCCCCAGCATTTT,CASSPTGVSNQPQHF
NA,16,TRBD2,TRBJ2-7,TRBV14,TGTGCCAGCAGCCAAGGGGCATTCGGGGGGGCCTACGAGCAGTACTTC,CASSQGAFGGAYEQYF
NA,13,NA,TRBJ2-7,TRBV5-1,TGCGCCAGCAGCATACAGGGTCACAACGAGCAGTACTTC,CASSIQGHNEQYF
NA,16,TRBD2,TRBJ2-3,TRBV4-2,TGTGCCAGCAGCCAAGAAGGACTAGGGTTCGCAGATACGCAGTATTTT,CASSQEGLGFADTQYF
NA,17,TRBD2,TRBJ2-1,TRBV4-2,TGTGCCAGCAGCCAAGATCGCCGCGGGAGGGAGGACAATGAGCAGTTCTTC,CASSQDRRGREDNEQFF
NA,15,NA,TRBJ2-3,TRBV19,TGTGCCAGTAGTGCCCGGAGGGGATCAGCAGATACGCAGTATTTT,CASSARRGSADTQYF
NA,17,NA,TRBJ2-6,TRBV6-1,TGTGCCAGCAGTGAAGCGCTTCAGGCCTCTGGGGCCAACGTCCTGACTTTC,CASSEALQASGANVLTF
NA,12,NA,TRBJ2-1,TRBV7-9,TGTGCCAGCAGTTTTGACACGGGAAAGCAGTTCTTC,CASSFDTGKQFF
few,16,TRBD1,TRBJ1-4,TRBV28,TGTGCCAGCGCATTTACAGGGGGCAGGTCTAATGAAAAACTGTTTTTT,CASAFTGGRSNEKLFF
once,14,NA,TRBJ1-5,TRBV5-1,TGCGCCAGCAGCTTGGCCTCAGGGGATCAGCCCCAGCATTTT,CASSLASGDQPQHF
NA,14,NA,TRBJ2-4,TRBV5-1,TGCGCCAGCAGCTTGTGGGTGCAGGGGAACATTCAGTACTTC,CASSLWVQGNIQYF
NA,16,TRBD1,TRBJ1-1,TRBV7-9,TGTGCCAGCAGTCAGGGGGAAGCCTTCTTGAACACTGAAGCTTTCTTT,CASSQGEAFLNTEAFF
NA,19,TRBD2,TRBJ2-1,TRBV24-1,TGTGCCACCAGTGATTGGACTAGCGGGAGTGAAAACTCCTACAATGAGCAGTTCTTC,CATSDWTSGSENSYNEQFF
NA,14,NA,TRBJ1-1,TRBV28,TGTGCCAGCAGTTTACCGAGGGTGGGCACTGAAGCTTTCTTT,CASSLPRVGTEAFF
once,14,NA,TRBJ1-1,TRBV30,TGTGCCTGGAAGGCGGGGCTGGAAGACACTGAAGCTTTCTTT,CAWKAGLEDTEAFF
NA,11,NA,TRBJ2-1,TRBV28,TGTGCCAGCAGTTTACGCAATGAGCAGTTCTTC,CASSLRNEQFF
NA,14,NA,TRBJ2-3,TRBV2,TGTGCCAGCAGTGAGGTGAGAATGACAGATACGCAGTATTTT,CASSEVRMTDTQYF
many,13,NA,TRBJ2-3,TRBV6-1,TGTGCCAGCAGTGAAGGGGGAGCAGATACGCAGTATTTT,CASSEGGADTQYF
NA,17,TRBD1,TRBJ2-1,TRBV11-3,TGTGCCAGCAGCAACTTCGTCGGCCAGGGGGCCTACAATGAGCAGTTCTTC,CASSNFVGQGAYNEQFF
once,15,NA,TRBJ1-1,TRBV14,TGTGCCAGCAGCCCACAATCGACAGCAGTCACTGAAGCTTTCTTT,CASSPQSTAVTEAFF
NA,16,NA,TRBJ1-2,TRBV24-1,TGTGCCACCAGTGATTGGTCAGGGGATGGGGCATATGGCTACACCTTC,CATSDWSGDGAYGYTF
once,12,TRBD1,TRBJ1-2,TRBV24-1,TGTGCCACCGGGACAGGGGATTCTGGCTACACCTTC,CATGTGDSGYTF
NA,14,TRBD1,TRBJ1-6,TRBV29-1,TGCAGCGTTGAAGATCTGGACAGGGGTTCACCCCTCCACTTT,CSVEDLDRGSPLHF
NA,12,TRBD2,TRBJ2-3,TRBV11-3,TGTGCCAGCAGCCGGGACTATAATACGCAGTATTTT,CASSRDYNTQYF
NA,12,NA,TRBJ2-3,TRBV20-1,TGCAGTGCTAGTCGACTTGGGGATACGCAGTATTTT,CSASRLGDTQYF
NA,14,NA,TRBJ2-7,TRBV30,TGTGCCTGGAGTGGGGCGCAGGTTCGCTACGAGCAGTACTTC,CAWSGAQVRYEQYF
NA,14,TRBD1,TRBJ2-7,TRBV7-9,TGTGCCAGCTTAGGGACAGGGGGCACGTACGAGCAGTACTTC,CASLGTGGTYEQYF
NA,15,TRBD1,TRBJ1-2,TRBV6-2/TRBV6-3,TGTGCCAGCAGTTACGACGGACAGGGGGCAGGTGGCTACACCTTC,CASSYDGQGAGGYTF
NA,15,NA,TRBJ2-2,TRBV6-4,TGTGCCAGCAGGAAGGAGGCTGGCGGGACCGGGGAGCTGTTTTTT,CASRKEAGGTGELFF
NA,13,NA,TRBJ1-4,TRBV15,TGTGCCACCAGCAAAGAACCCAGTGAAAAACTGTTTTTT,CATSKEPSEKLFF
NA,15,NA,TRBJ2-2,TRBV9,TGTGCCAGCAGCCACCAGGGGAGGGACACCGGGGAGCTGTTTTTT,CASSHQGRDTGELFF
once,17,TRBD2,TRBJ2-3,TRBV29-1,TGCAGCGTTGACCTAGGGACTAGCGGGAGGGCCACAGATACGCAGTATTTT,CSVDLGTSGRATDTQYF
NA,16,TRBD1,TRBJ1-1,TRBV3-1/TRBV3-2,TGTGCCAGCAGCCAAGCACAGGGGGTGGTTGGCACTGAAGCTTTCTTT,CASSQAQGVVGTEAFF
NA,16,NA,TRBJ2-2,TRBV3-1/TRBV3-2,TGTGCCAGCAGCCAATTGGGCAGCCTGAACACCGGGGAGCTGTTTTTT,CASSQLGSLNTGELFF
NA,15,NA,TRBJ1-3,TRBV29-1,TGCAGCGTCAGACCAGACAGTAGCTCTGGAAACACCATATATTTT,CSVRPDSSSGNTIYF
once,13,NA,TRBJ1-4,TRBV7-2,TGTGCCAGCAGCTCGGGGGTGTATGAAAAACTGTTTTTT,CASSSGVYEKLFF
NA,12,NA,TRBJ2-3,TRBV12-3/TRBV12-4,TGTGCCAGCAGCACAGGACGAGATACGCAGTATTTT,CASSTGRDTQYF
NA,16,TRBD1,TRBJ2-2,TRBV6-5,TGTGCCAGCAGTTACTCGGGGGTACAGGGGAACGGGGAGCTGTTTTTT,CASSYSGVQGNGELFF
NA,19,TRBD1,TRBJ1-2,TRBV7-3,TGTGCCAGCAGACCAATCCCCGAGGACAGGGGGCGGAATCGGGAAGGCTACACCTTC,CASRPIPEDRGRNREGYTF